Described below is a single TCR beta chain sequence and its context. Trimming stripped 5 bases from V and 0 bases from J, with 11 bases between. Germline lookup yields CDR1 MRHNA and CDR2 SNTAGT. The CDR3 is made up of 16 amino acids. The data originate from a study of T cells after somatic rescue of genetic block. Generated by immunoSEQ multiplex PCR, the TCRdb table keeps only in-frame clones and is missing some. The sample lists 60,000 to 90,000 clones, around 90% occurring once. Sequenced: peripheral blood mononuclear cells (PBMCs). The TCR sequence derives from a man younger than 40. The gene calls are TRBV6-4 and TRBJ2-6, with D perhaps matching TRBD1 or TRBD2 (6 bases each). The CDR3 is CASSLEGGSGANVLTF. The CDR3 DNA sequence: TGTGCCAGCAGTTTAGAGGGGGGCTCTGGGGCCAACGTCCTGACTTTC.